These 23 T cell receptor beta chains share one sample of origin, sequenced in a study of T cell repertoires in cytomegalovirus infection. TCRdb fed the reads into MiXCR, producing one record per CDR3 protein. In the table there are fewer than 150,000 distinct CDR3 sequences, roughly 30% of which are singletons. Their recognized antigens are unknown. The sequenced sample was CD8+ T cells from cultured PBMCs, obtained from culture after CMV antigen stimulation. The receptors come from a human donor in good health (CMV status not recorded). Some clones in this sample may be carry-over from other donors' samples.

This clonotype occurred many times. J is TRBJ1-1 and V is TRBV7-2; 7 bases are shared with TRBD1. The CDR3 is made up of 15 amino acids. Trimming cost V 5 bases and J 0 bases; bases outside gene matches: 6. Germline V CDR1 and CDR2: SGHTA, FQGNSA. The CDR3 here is CASSVWTGLNTEAFF. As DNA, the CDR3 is TGTGCCAGCAGCGTCTGGACAGGCTTGAACACTGAAGCTTTCTTT.

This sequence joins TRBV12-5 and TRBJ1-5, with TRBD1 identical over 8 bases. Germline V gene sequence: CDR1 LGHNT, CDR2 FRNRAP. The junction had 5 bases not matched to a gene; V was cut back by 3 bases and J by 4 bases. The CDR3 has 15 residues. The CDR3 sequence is CASGFRTGLNQPQHF. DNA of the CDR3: TGTGCTAGTGGTTTCAGGACAGGGCTAAATCAGCCCCAGCATTTT.

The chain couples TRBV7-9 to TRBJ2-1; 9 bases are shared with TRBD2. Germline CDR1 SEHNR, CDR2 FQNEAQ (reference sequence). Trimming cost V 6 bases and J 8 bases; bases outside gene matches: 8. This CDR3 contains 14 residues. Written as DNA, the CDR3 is TGTGCCAGCAGAGGCGGACTAGCGAGCCATGAGCAGTTCTTC. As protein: CASRGGLASHEQFF.

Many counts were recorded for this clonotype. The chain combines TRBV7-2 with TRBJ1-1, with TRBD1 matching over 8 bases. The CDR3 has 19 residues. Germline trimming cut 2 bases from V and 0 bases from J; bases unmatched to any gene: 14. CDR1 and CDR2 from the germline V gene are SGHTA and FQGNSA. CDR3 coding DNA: TGTGCCAGCAGCTTACCGAGCCGGGACAGGAAGGTGCTGAACACTGAAGCTTTCTTT. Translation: CASSLPSRDRKVLNTEAFF.

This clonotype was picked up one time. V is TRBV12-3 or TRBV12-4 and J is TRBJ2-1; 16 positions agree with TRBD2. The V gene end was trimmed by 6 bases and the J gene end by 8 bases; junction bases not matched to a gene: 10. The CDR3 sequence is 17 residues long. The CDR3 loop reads CASSLPGLAGGSDEQFF. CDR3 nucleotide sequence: TGTGCCAGCAGCCTCCCGGGACTAGCGGGGGGGAGCGATGAGCAGTTCTTC.

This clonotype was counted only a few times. CDR3 coding DNA: TGTGCCAGTATAGGCGACGGAGGCACAGATACGCAGTATTTT. Its protein product is CASIGDGGTDTQYF. This chain links TRBV19 with TRBJ2-3; D not certain. In germline, CDR1 is LNHDA, CDR2 SQIVND (reference sequence). This CDR3 spans 14 amino acids. Trimming removed 7 bases at V and 1 base at J, with 12 bases between.

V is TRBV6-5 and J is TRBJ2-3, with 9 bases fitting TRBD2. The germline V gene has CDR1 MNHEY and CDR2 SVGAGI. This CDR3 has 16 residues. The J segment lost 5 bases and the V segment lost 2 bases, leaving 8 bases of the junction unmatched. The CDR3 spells CASSYLAGGYGDTQYF. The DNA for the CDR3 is TGTGCCAGCAGTTACCTGGCGGGGGGGTATGGAGATACGCAGTATTTT.

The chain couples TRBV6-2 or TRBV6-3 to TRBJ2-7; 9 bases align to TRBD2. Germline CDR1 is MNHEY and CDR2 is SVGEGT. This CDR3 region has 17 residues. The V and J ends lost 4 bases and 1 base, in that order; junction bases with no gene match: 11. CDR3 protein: CASSSEGLAARSYEQYF. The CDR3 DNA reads TGTGCCAGCAGTTCCGAGGGACTAGCCGCGCGATCCTACGAGCAGTACTTC.

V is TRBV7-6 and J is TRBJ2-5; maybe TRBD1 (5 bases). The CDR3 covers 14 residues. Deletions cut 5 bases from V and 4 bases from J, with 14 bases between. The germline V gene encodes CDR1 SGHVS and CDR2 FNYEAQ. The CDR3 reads CASSNGQRGETQYF. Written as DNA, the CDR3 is TGTGCCAGCAGCAACGGACAAAGAGGAGAGACCCAGTACTTC.

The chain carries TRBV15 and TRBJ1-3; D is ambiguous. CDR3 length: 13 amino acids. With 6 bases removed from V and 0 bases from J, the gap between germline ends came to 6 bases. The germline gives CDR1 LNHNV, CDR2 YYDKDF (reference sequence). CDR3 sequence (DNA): TGTGCCACCAGTTCAAGCTCTGGAAACACCATATATTTT. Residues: CATSSSSGNTIYF.

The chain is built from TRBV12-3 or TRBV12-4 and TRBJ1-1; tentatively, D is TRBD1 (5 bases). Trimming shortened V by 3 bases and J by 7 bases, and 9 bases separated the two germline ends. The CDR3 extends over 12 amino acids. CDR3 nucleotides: TGTGCCAGCAGTTTCCCCGACAGTGAAGCTTTCTTT. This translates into CASSFPDSEAFF.

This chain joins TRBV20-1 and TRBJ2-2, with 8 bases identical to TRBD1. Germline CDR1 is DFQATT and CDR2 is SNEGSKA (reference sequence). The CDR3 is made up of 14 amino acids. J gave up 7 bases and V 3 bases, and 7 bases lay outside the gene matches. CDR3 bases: TGCAGTGCTAGGTTGGACAGGGACAACGGGGAGCTGTTTTTT. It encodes CSARLDRDNGELFF.

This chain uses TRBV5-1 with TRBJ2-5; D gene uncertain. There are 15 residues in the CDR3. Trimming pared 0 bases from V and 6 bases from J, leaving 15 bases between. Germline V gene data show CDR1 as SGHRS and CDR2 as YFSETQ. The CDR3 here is CASSLGSRYQQTQYF. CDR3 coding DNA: TGCGCCAGCAGCTTGGGGTCGAGGTATCAACAGACCCAGTACTTC. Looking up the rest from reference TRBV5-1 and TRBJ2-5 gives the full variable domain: KAGVTQTPRYLIKTRGQQVTLSCSPISGHRSVSWYQQTPGQGLQFLFEYFSETQRNKGNFPGRFSGRQFSNSRSEMNVSTLELGDSALYLCASSLGSRYQQTQYFGPGTRLLVL.

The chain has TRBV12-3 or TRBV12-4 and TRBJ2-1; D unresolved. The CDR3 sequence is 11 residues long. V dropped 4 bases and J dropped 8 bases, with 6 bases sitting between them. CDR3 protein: CASSYMYEQFF. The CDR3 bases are TGTGCCAGCAGTTACATGTATGAGCAGTTCTTC.

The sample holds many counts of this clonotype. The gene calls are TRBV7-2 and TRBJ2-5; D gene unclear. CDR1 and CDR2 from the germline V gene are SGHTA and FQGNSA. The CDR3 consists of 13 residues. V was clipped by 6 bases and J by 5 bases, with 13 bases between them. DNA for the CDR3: TGTGCCAGCAGTCGAGGTGCCGATGAGACCCAGTACTTC. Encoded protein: CASSRGADETQYF.

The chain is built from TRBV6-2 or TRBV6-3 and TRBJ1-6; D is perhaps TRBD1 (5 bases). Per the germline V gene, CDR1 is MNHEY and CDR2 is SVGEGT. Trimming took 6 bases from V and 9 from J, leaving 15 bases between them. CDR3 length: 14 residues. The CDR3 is CASRRGVVSSPLHF. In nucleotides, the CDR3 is TGTGCCAGCAGGAGAGGGGTTGTCAGTTCACCCCTCCACTTT.

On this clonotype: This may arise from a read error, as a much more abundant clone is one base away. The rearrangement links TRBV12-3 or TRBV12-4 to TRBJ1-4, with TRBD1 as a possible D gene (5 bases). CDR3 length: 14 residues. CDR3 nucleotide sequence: TGTACCAGCAGGATGGGGGCAACTAATGAAAAACTGTTTTTT. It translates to CTSRMGATNEKLFF.

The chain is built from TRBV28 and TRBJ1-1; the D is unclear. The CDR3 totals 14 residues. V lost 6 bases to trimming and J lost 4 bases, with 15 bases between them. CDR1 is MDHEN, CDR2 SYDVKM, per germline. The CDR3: CASREAGGVTEAFF. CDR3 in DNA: TGTGCCAGCAGGGAGGCGGGCGGAGTCACTGAAGCTTTCTTT.

CDR3 bases: TGCGCCAGCAGCTTCGGAGGGTACGAGCAGTACTTC. Residues: CASSFGGYEQYF. The chain employs TRBV5-1 and TRBJ2-7; TRBD2 might be the D (6 bases). V was pared by 2 bases and J by 4 bases, with 7 bases between. Germline V lookup: CDR1 SGHRS, CDR2 YFSETQ. The CDR3 totals 12 residues.

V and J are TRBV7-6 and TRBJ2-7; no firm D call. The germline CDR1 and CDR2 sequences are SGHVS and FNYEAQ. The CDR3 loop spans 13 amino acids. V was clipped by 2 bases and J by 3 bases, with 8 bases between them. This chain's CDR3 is CASSLSVNYEQYF. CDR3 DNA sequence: TGTGCCAGCAGCTTAAGTGTCAACTACGAGCAGTACTTC.

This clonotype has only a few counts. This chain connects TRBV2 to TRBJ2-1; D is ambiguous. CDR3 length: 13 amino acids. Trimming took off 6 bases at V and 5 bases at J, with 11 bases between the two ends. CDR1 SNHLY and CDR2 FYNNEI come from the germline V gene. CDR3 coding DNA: TGTGCCAGCAGCAAACCTCCTAACAATGAGCAGTTCTTC. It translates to CASSKPPNNEQFF.

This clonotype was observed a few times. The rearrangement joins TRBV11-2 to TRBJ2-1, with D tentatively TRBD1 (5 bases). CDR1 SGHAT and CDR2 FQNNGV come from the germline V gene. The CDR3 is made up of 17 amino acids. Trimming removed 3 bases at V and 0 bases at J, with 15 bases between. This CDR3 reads CASSFWIDRSSYNEQFF. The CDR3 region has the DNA TGTGCCAGCAGCTTTTGGATAGACAGAAGCTCCTACAATGAGCAGTTCTTC.

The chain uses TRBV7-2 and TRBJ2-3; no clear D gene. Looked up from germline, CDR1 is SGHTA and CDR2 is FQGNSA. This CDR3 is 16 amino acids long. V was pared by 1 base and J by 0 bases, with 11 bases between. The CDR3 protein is CASSLDYGSSTDTQYF. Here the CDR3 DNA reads TGTGCCAGCAGCTTAGATTACGGCAGCAGCACAGATACGCAGTATTTT.